Listed below are T cell receptor beta chains from one sample, sequenced in a study of blood T cells in healthy people across ages. TCRdb ran MiXCR on the 5' RACE reads and lists one entry per CDR3 protein. The table shows about 730,000 distinct CDR3 sequences, with more than 40% occurring only once. The specimen sequenced was blood. Receptors were obtained from a woman between 55 and 75 years old in good health. Both conserved end residues are part of each CDR3. D genes are given only for firm matches. Clone size is given for some rows only: seen once, a few or many times, or a class if the clone is expanded.

size	D	J	V	DNA	CDR3
few	.	TRBJ2-1	TRBV20-1	TGCAGTGCGCGTGGGAGGATCTCCTACAATGAGCAGTTCTTC	CSARGRISYNEQFF
.	.	TRBJ2-1	TRBV20-1	TGCAGTGCTAGAGATTATTATGAGCAGTTCTTC	CSARDYYEQFF
.	.	TRBJ1-2	TRBV14	TGTGTCAGCAGCCAAGGACAGCTTGCTGGCTACACCTTC	CVSSQGQLAGYTF
few	.	TRBJ2-7	TRBV7-2	TGTGCCAGCAGCGGCGGCGACTACGAGCAGTACTTC	CASSGGDYEQYF
many	.	TRBJ2-5	TRBV7-2	TGTGCCAGCAGCTTAGGGCCTAACCAAGAGACCCAGTACTTC	CASSLGPNQETQYF
.	TRBD2	TRBJ2-7	TRBV20-1	TGCAGTGCTAGAGACAGGAGCGGGAGAAGAGAGCAGTACTTC	CSARDRSGRREQYF
.	.	TRBJ2-7	TRBV7-8	TGTGCCAGCAGCTTAGGACGGAAGCAGTACTTC	CASSLGRKQYF
.	.	TRBJ2-7	TRBV13	TGTGCCAGCAGCCGCCCTGCCACCACTAACAATGAGCAGTACTTC	CASSRPATTNNEQYF
.	.	TRBJ2-1	TRBV29-1	TGCAGTGCTGGCACAGGGCGTGAGCAGTTCTTC	CSAGTGREQFF
once	.	TRBJ2-7	TRBV7-2	TGTGCCAGCAGCTTATTGTTCCACGAGCAGTACTTC	CASSLLFHEQYF
many	.	TRBJ2-1	TRBV29-1	TGCAGCGTTGAACCTAGGTCCTCATTTGGTGAGCAGTTCTTC	CSVEPRSSFGEQFF
.	.	TRBJ2-7	TRBV18	TGTGCCAGCTCACCACAGGGGTTTTTAGGGAGTTCCTACAATGAGCAGTACTTC	CASSPQGFLGSSYNEQYF
.	.	TRBJ2-1	TRBV6-2/TRBV6-3	TGTGCCAGCAGTTACTCGTTGCGGGACCTCAATCAGCAGTTCTTC	CASSYSLRDLNQQFF
.	TRBD2	TRBJ2-7	TRBV20-1	TGCAGTGTTTTAGCGGGGGACTCCTACGAGCAGTACTTC	CSVLAGDSYEQYF
few	.	TRBJ1-1	TRBV20-1	TGCAGTGCTAGGATTCAGGACACTGAAGCTTTCTTT	CSARIQDTEAFF
many	TRBD1	TRBJ2-6	TRBV6-6	TGTGCCAGCAGTTCACAGGGGGCGCACGGGGCCAACGTCCTGACTTTC	CASSSQGAHGANVLTF
few	.	TRBJ2-7	TRBV12-3/TRBV12-4	TGTGCCAGCAGCTTTGTCGGGGAGCAGTACTTC	CASSFVGEQYF
.	TRBD2	TRBJ2-5	TRBV18	TGTGCCAGCCGGCCGGGACTAGAGGAGACCCAGTACTTC	CASRPGLEETQYF
few	.	TRBJ2-2	TRBV7-3	TGTGCCAGCAGCCTTACAGGGCCCACCGGGGAGCTGTTTTTT	CASSLTGPTGELFF
.	TRBD2	TRBJ2-2	TRBV29-1	TGCAGCGTTCTAGCGGGAGGGCCCGGGGAGCTGTTTTTT	CSVLAGGPGELFF
few	.	TRBJ1-6	TRBV10-3	TGTGCCATCAGTGAGGTCAAGGCAGCGGATAATTCACCCCTCCACTTT	CAISEVKAADNSPLHF
.	TRBD1	TRBJ2-6	TRBV18	TGTGCCAGCTCATCTCGGACAGGGGGGTCTGGGGCCAACGTCCTGACTTTC	CASSSRTGGSGANVLTF
.	.	TRBJ2-7	TRBV12-3/TRBV12-4	TGTGCCAGCAGTTTAGTAGGGGGGCGCTCCTACAATGAGCAGTACTTC	CASSLVGGRSYNEQYF
few	.	TRBJ2-7	TRBV3-1	TGTGCCAGCAGCCAAGATTCCGGGGCCAGCTCCTACGAGCAGTACTTC	CASSQDSGASSYEQYF
.	TRBD1	TRBJ1-2	TRBV24-1	TGTGCCACCAGTGATGGGACAGGACGGCACTATGGCTACACCTTC	CATSDGTGRHYGYTF
.	.	TRBJ2-7	TRBV6-2/TRBV6-3	TGTGCCAGCAACCCCGGGGCCAGGAAGCCTGGGGACGAGCAGTACTTC	CASNPGARKPGDEQYF
.	.	TRBJ2-1	TRBV7-3	TGTGCCAGCAGCTTAGAGCCCCGCTCCTACAATGAGCAGTTCTTC	CASSLEPRSYNEQFF
.	.	TRBJ2-1	TRBV7-7	TGTGCTAGCGGCCCAGGTGACAATGAGCAGTTCTTC	CASGPGDNEQFF
many	.	TRBJ2-7	TRBV27	TGTGCCAGCAGTTCGGGATTCTCCTCCTACGAGCAGTACTTC	CASSSGFSSYEQYF
few	TRBD1	TRBJ1-1	TRBV28	TGTGCCAGCAGGCCGGGACAGGGGGGTAGCACTGAAGCTTTCTTT	CASRPGQGGSTEAFF
.	TRBD2	TRBJ2-1	TRBV15	TGTGCCACCAGCAGAGATACTACAGCGGGGGGCAATGAGCAGTTCTTC	CATSRDTTAGGNEQFF
.	TRBD1	TRBJ2-7	TRBV5-1	TGCGCCAGCTCCCCGGGACAGCTCCTCTCCTACGAGCAGTACTTC	CASSPGQLLSYEQYF
.	TRBD2	TRBJ2-1	TRBV12-3/TRBV12-4	TGTGCCAGCAGTGGCCTTCGAGCGGGGTCTCGGGACAATGAGCAGTTCTTC	CASSGLRAGSRDNEQFF
.	TRBD2	TRBJ2-7	TRBV4-3	TGCGCCGGCAGCCGGGGGGCTAGCGGGACTAACTACAATGAGCAGTACTTC	CAGSRGASGTNYNEQYF
few	.	TRBJ2-7	TRBV6-2/TRBV6-3	TGTGCCAGCAGTTACGAGAGGGTCTACGAGCAGTACTTC	CASSYERVYEQYF
.	.	TRBJ1-6	TRBV12-3/TRBV12-4	TGTGCCAGCAGTTCTAACAGCTATTCACCCCTCCACTTT	CASSSNSYSPLHF
.	TRBD2	TRBJ2-5	TRBV6-5	TGTGCCAGCGGGACTAGCGGGGCCCTACAAGAGACCCAGTACTTC	CASGTSGALQETQYF
.	.	TRBJ2-5	TRBV7-9	TGTGCCAGCAGCCCAATAATTTTACAAGAGACCCAGTACTTC	CASSPIILQETQYF
.	.	TRBJ1-3	TRBV20-1	TGCAGTGCTCGGGCCGCGCGAAGCACCATATATTTT	CSARAARSTIYF
.	.	TRBJ2-1	TRBV6-1	TGTGCCAGCAGTCCTATCGGGGGGCTGGGCAGTGAGCAGTTCTTC	CASSPIGGLGSEQFF
.	TRBD1	TRBJ2-5	TRBV7-3	TGTGCCAGCAGCAACACCCCGGGACAGGGTTCGGAGACCCAGTACTTC	CASSNTPGQGSETQYF
.	.	TRBJ1-5	TRBV20-1	TGCAGTGCTAGAGTAGCAGGGGCTCAGCCCCAGCATTTT	CSARVAGAQPQHF
few	TRBD2	TRBJ2-7	TRBV10-3	TGTGCCATCAGTGACGGGACTAGCGGGAACGAGCAGTACTTC	CAISDGTSGNEQYF
few	TRBD2	TRBJ2-3	TRBV15	TGTGCCACCAGCAGTAGAATGTGGACTAGCGGATCCACAGATACGCAGTATTTT	CATSSRMWTSGSTDTQYF
few	TRBD2	TRBJ2-1	TRBV29-1	TGCAGCGTTGCTTTGACTAGCGGGAGGGACAATGAGCAGTTCTTC	CSVALTSGRDNEQFF
.	.	TRBJ2-1	TRBV6-5	TGTGCCAGCAGGCCCCGGACAGCGAATGAGCAGTTCTTC	CASRPRTANEQFF
once	.	TRBJ2-1	TRBV11-2	TGTGCCAGCAGCGTAGGAACGTGGGACGAGCAGTTCTTC	CASSVGTWDEQFF
few	.	TRBJ2-5	TRBV6-1	TGTGCCAGCATGCTTTCGCCAACACACACTGGAGAGACCCAGTACTTC	CASMLSPTHTGETQYF
few	TRBD2	TRBJ2-1	TRBV2	TGTGCCAGCATTTTAGCGGGAGGGCGAGTCAATGAGCAGTTCTTC	CASILAGGRVNEQFF
once	.	TRBJ2-4	TRBV5-6	TGTGCCAGCAGCTTGGGCCCCGGGGGTTTTGAGCAGTACTTC	CASSLGPGGFEQYF
.	.	TRBJ1-2	TRBV12-3/TRBV12-4	TGTGCCAGCAGTTTTGGCCACTATGGCCACACCTTC	CASSFGHYGHTF
.	.	TRBJ2-3	TRBV28	TGTGCCTCCCAGGCTAGCACAGATACGCAGTATTTT	CASQASTDTQYF
.	.	TRBJ2-7	TRBV7-9	TGTGCCAGCAGCTTAGTCCCTAGCCCCTCCGAGCAGTACTTC	CASSLVPSPSEQYF
.	TRBD2	TRBJ2-3	TRBV7-6	TGTGCCAGCAGCCGAGAGCGGGGGGGTGATGATACGCAGTATTTT	CASSRERGGDDTQYF
.	TRBD2	TRBJ2-1	TRBV7-2	TGTGCCAGCAGCTTAGGTTTTAGCGGGAGAGGAGAGCAGTTCTTC	CASSLGFSGRGEQFF
few	.	TRBJ1-2	TRBV12-3/TRBV12-4	TGTGCCAGCAGTTCACAGGGCCGGGGCTACACCTTC	CASSSQGRGYTF
many	.	TRBJ1-2	TRBV2	TGTGCCAGCAGTGATTTGGGAACCTATGGCTACACCTTC	CASSDLGTYGYTF